These 9 T cell receptor beta chains share one sample of origin, sequenced in a study of blood T cell repertoires in COVID-19. Profiling relied on immunoSEQ multiplex PCR, and the TCRdb table lists in-frame clones only, not all of them. This table has about 320,000 clones, 75% to 90% appearing once. The sequencing sample was made of PBMCs or T cells enriched from blood (not recorded which). The receptor source for this set is a man in his thirties or forties who had recovered from COVID-19.

V gene TRBV7-9 combines with J gene TRBJ2-5; perhaps TRBD2 as D (7 bases). V lost 5 bases, J lost 5 bases, and 18 bases lay in between. The CDR3 is 15 residues long. Germline assignment: CDR1 SEHNR and CDR2 FQNEAQ (reference sequence). The CDR3 reads CASSLTGRVGETQYF. CDR3 nucleotides: TGTGCCAGCAGCCTAACAGGGAGGGTGGGTGAGACCCAGTACTTC.

This clone was seen a few times. This chain uses TRBV19 with TRBJ1-5, with TRBD1 identical over 8 bases. Per the germline V gene, CDR1 is LNHDA and CDR2 is SQIVND (reference sequence). CDR3 length: 14 residues. The V gene end was trimmed by 8 bases and the J gene end by 9 bases; junction bases not matched to a gene: 12. CDR3 DNA sequence: TGTGCCAGTGCCGGGACAGGACGGGTAGGGCCCCAGCATTTT. It encodes CASAGTGRVGPQHF.

This rearrangement joins TRBV7-9 to TRBJ2-1; tentative D call: TRBD2 (6 bases). Germline V gene lookup returns CDR1 SEHNR and CDR2 FQNEAQ (reference sequence). Trimming cost V 4 bases and J 5 bases, with 12 bases left between them. CDR3 length: 14 residues. DNA for the CDR3: TGTGCCAGCAGCTCCACTAGCACCAACAATGAGCAGTTCTTC. This gives the protein CASSSTSTNNEQFF.

The chain carries TRBV14 and TRBJ2-3; D ambiguous. Germline V gene sequence: CDR1 SGHDN, CDR2 FVKESK. The V end was cut by 4 bases, the J end by 14 bases, with 16 bases between. The CDR3 contains 12 residues. CDR3 nucleotide sequence: TGTGCCAGCAGCCGTAGCCTCCTCGGAGTGTATTTT. It translates to CASSRSLLGVYF.

V usage is TRBV19 and J usage is TRBJ1-3; D perhaps matches TRBD1 (5 bases). CDR1 is LNHDA, CDR2 SQIVND, per germline (reference sequence). V lost 6 bases, J lost 4 bases, and 16 bases lay in between. The CDR3 is made up of 15 amino acids. The CDR3 is CASSQRAGTGNTIYF. The CDR3 nucleotides read TGTGCCAGTAGCCAACGGGCGGGGACCGGAAACACCATATATTTT.

Here the CDR3 DNA reads TGTGCCACCAGTCCGGGGGGGAGCAATCAGCCCCAGCATTTT. Its translation: CATSPGGSNQPQHF. V is TRBV24-1 and J is TRBJ1-5; a weak D match, TRBD1 (5 bases). Germline lookup yields CDR1 KGHDR and CDR2 SFDVKD. The CDR3 is 14 amino acids. V shed 6 bases and J shed 1 base, with 9 bases lying between them.

The chain recombines TRBV9 with TRBJ2-1; TRBD2 matches 7 bases. CDR1 is SGDLS and CDR2 is YYNGEE in the germline V gene. Trimming at V came to 3 bases and at J to 5 bases, leaving 8 bases not matched to a gene. The CDR3 loop spans 15 amino acids. CDR3 coding DNA: TGTGCCAGCAGCGCCCTGATGCGGGGGAACAATGAGCAGTTCTTC. This translates into CASSALMRGNNEQFF.

The chain uses TRBV9 and TRBJ2-1; 15 nucleotides line up with TRBD2. CDR3 length: 20 amino acids. Unmatched junction bases numbered 21, after V lost 4 bases and J lost 10 bases. Germline loops: CDR1 SGDLS, CDR2 YYNGEE. This chain's CDR3 is CASSIKDGTSGGPPWGEQFF. The CDR3 nucleotides read TGTGCCAGCAGCATAAAGGACGGGACTAGCGGGGGGCCCCCGTGGGGCGAGCAGTTCTTC.

The rearrangement joins TRBV4-1 to TRBJ1-2; no reliable D call. The germline V gene encodes CDR1 MGHRA and CDR2 YSYEKL. V lost 0 bases to trimming and J lost 4 bases, with 12 bases between them. The CDR3 is made up of 15 amino acids. The CDR3 sequence: CASSQDSGRFYGYTF. The CDR3 DNA is TGCGCCAGCAGCCAAGATTCCGGGAGGTTCTATGGCTACACCTTC.